This paragraph reports one T cell receptor (beta chain). Repertoires were generated with immunoSEQ multiplex PCR, while TCRdb's copy carries only in-frame clones and drops some. The sample has 30,000 to 45,000 clones, 70% to 85% seen once; the top ten hold about 1.8%. CDR3 size: 14 residues. V gave up 0 bases and J gave up 11 bases; unmatched junction bases: 7. The germline CDR1 and CDR2 sequences are SGHVS and FQNEAQ. This entry is derived from a study of OX40 agonist ivuxolimab in advanced cancers. The clonotype originates from an adult with an advanced solid tumor such as melanoma, head and neck, liver or kidney cancer. Sequenced here: CD4+ or CD8+ T cells sorted from blood, sampled in a trial of the OX40 agonist ivuxolimab. This chain uses TRBV7-8 with TRBJ1-3; TRBD1 matches at 7 bases. This CDR3 reads CASSLAQATGPIYF. Written as DNA, the CDR3 is TGTGCCAGCAGCTTAGCTCAAGCGACAGGGCCCATATATTTT.